The text below deals with one T cell receptor (beta chain). This CDR3 region has 15 residues. V lost 3 bases to trimming and J lost 0 bases, with 7 bases between them. CDR1 is SGHRS, CDR2 YFSETQ, per germline. The data derive from a study of CD8+ T cells in alopecia areata. The treatment is: oral pan-JAK inhibitor, 5-10 mg twice daily. Following RNA extraction, reverse transcription yielded cDNA that acted as the sequencing template. TCRdb's copy holds only in-frame clones and misses some; the assay was immunoSEQ multiplex PCR. The data show about 270,000 clones, 60% seen once. Sequences were derived from CD4+ T cells sorted from blood, sampled between weeks 51 and 52, from a patient treated with tofacitinib. This receptor was obtained from a human donor with alopecia areata. The V gene is TRBV5-1, the J gene TRBJ2-6, with no clear D. The CDR3 sequence: CASSSLTSGANVLTF. For the CDR3, the DNA is TGCGCCAGCAGCTCTCTCACCTCTGGGGCCAACGTCCTGACTTTC.